This TCR beta chain was retrieved from a study of PD-1 blockade in classical Hodgkin lymphoma. Study-level results: Complete responders had baseline diversity similar to newly diagnosed patients. Significant TCR diversity gains by C4D1 occurred in CD4+ but not CD8+ cells.

Time point: cycle 4 day 1 (C4D1), after more than five weeks of nivolumab. Patients all relapsed after autologous stem cell transplantation, and there was variation in brentuximab vedotin exposure. The V gene end was trimmed by 1 base and the J gene end by 4 bases; junction bases not matched to a gene: 3. Germline lookup yields CDR1 SGHTA and CDR2 FQGNSA. There are 15 residues in the CDR3. Produced via immunoSEQ multiplex PCR; TCRdb's table is partial and in-frame only. The sample lists approximately 41,000 clones, 60% to 75% occurring once. With respect to this clone: Its antigen is undetermined.

This TCR came from a human donor with classical Hodgkin lymphoma. The sample consisted of peripheral blood mononuclear cells (PBMCs), taken before the fourth cycle of nivolumab. This chain links TRBV7-2 with TRBJ2-1, with TRBD1 matching 8 bases. The DNA for the CDR3 is TGTGCCAGCAGCTTAGGGACAGGGCCGTACAATGAGCAGTTCTTC. It translates to CASSLGTGPYNEQFF.